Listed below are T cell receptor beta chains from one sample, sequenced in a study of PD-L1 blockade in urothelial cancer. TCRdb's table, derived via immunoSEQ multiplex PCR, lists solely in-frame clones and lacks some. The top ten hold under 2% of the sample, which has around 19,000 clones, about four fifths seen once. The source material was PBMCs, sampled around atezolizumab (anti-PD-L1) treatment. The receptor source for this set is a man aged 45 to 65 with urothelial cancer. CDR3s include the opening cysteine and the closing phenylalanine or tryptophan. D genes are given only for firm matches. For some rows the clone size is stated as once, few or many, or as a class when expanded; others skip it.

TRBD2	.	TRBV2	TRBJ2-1	CASIMGLGFGNEQFF	TGTGCCAGCATTATGGGACTAGGCTTTGGGAATGAGCAGTTCTTC
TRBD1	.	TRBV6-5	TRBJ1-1	CASTDRGTEAFF	TGTGCCAGCACGGACAGGGGCACTGAAGCTTTCTTT
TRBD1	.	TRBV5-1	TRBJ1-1	CASSLQGQGLNTEAFF	TGCGCCAGCAGCTTACAGGGACAGGGGTTGAACACTGAAGCTTTCTTT
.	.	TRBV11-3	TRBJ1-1	CASSGMGGTEAFF	TGTGCCAGCAGCGGGATGGGGGGCACTGAAGCTTTCTTT
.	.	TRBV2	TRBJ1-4	CASKAVPTHEKLFF	TGTGCCAGCAAGGCGGTCCCAACACATGAAAAACTGTTTTTT
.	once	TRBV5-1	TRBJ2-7	CASSLSSGYEQYF	TGCGCCAGCAGCTTGTCGTCCGGCTACGAGCAGTACTTC
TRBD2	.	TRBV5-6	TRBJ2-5	CASSLGPPTGSGETQYF	TGTGCCAGCAGCTTAGGCCCCCCCACGGGTAGCGGGGAGACCCAGTACTTC
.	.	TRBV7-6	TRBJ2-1	CASSSGRGRTEQFF	TGTGCCAGCAGCTCCGGCAGAGGGAGGACTGAGCAGTTCTTC
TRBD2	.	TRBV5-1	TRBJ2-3	CASSLGTSGRVDTQYF	TGCGCCAGCAGCTTGGGTACTAGCGGGAGGGTGGATACGCAGTATTTT
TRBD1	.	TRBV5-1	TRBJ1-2	CASSLAGQGAGAYGYTF	TGCGCCAGCAGCTTGGCGGGACAGGGAGCCGGGGCCTATGGCTACACCTTC
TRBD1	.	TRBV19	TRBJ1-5	CASSIRGQNQPQHF	TGTGCCAGTAGTATAAGGGGGCAGAATCAGCCCCAGCATTTT
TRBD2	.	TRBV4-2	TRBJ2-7	CASSQMTGGDYEQYF	TGTGCCAGCAGCCAAATGACGGGAGGGGACTACGAGCAGTACTTC